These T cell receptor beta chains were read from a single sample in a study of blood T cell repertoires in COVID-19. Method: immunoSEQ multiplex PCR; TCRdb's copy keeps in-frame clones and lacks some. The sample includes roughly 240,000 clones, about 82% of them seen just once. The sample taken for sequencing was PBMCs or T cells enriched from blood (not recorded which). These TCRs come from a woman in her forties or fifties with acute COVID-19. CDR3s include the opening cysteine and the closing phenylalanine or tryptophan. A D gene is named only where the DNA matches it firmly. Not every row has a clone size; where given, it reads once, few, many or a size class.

DNA: TGCGCCAGCAGCCCCTATACAGGGGGCGGTGAAGCTTTCTTT; CDR3: CASSPYTGGGEAFF; length: 14; size: .; D: TRBD1; J: TRBJ1-1; V: TRBV5-1
DNA: TGTGCCAGCAGCTTAAACGGTGAAGCTTTCTTT; CDR3: CASSLNGEAFF; length: 11; size: .; D: .; J: TRBJ1-1; V: TRBV7-2
DNA: TGTGCCAGCAGCGACCCCAGGACAGGGGGCACCGGGGAGCTGTTTTTT; CDR3: CASSDPRTGGTGELFF; length: 16; size: .; D: TRBD1; J: TRBJ2-2; V: TRBV2
DNA: TGTGCCAGTAGTATTGATGCTAGCGGGCACGTGGGCTCAGATACGCAGTATTTT; CDR3: CASSIDASGHVGSDTQYF; length: 18; size: .; D: TRBD2; J: TRBJ2-3; V: TRBV19
DNA: TGTGCCAGCAGCTTAGGCGGGGGGGCCTGGCTGTACGAGCAGTACTTC; CDR3: CASSLGGGAWLYEQYF; length: 16; size: .; D: TRBD2; J: TRBJ2-7; V: TRBV7-2
DNA: TGTGCCAGTAGTGTCCTAGCGGGGGGGACAGGCTACAATGAGCAGTTCTTC; CDR3: CASSVLAGGTGYNEQFF; length: 17; size: .; D: TRBD2; J: TRBJ2-1; V: TRBV19
DNA: TGCGCCAGCAGCCCCGGGACAGCCATAAATGAAAAACTGTTTTTT; CDR3: CASSPGTAINEKLFF; length: 15; size: .; D: TRBD1; J: TRBJ1-4; V: TRBV5-1
DNA: TGCGCCAGCAGCTCTCGGGACAGGGGTGGTTCACCCCTCCACTTT; CDR3: CASSSRDRGGSPLHF; length: 15; size: once; D: TRBD1; J: TRBJ1-6; V: TRBV5-1
DNA: TGCGCCAGCAGGTCACAGGGGGATCAGCCCCAGCATTTT; CDR3: CASRSQGDQPQHF; length: 13; size: .; D: TRBD1; J: TRBJ1-5; V: TRBV10-2
DNA: TGTGCCAGCAGTTACGATGGACAGGGCTCCTTCAATCAGCCCCAGCATTTT; CDR3: CASSYDGQGSFNQPQHF; length: 17; size: once; D: TRBD1; J: TRBJ1-5; V: TRBV6-2/TRBV6-3
DNA: TGTGCCAGCAGCTTGGTCGGGCGGGGCACTGAAGCTTTCTTT; CDR3: CASSLVGRGTEAFF; length: 14; size: .; D: .; J: TRBJ1-1; V: TRBV5-8
DNA: TGTGCCAGCAGCTCCGGAGGCGGCACTGAAGCTTTCTTT; CDR3: CASSSGGGTEAFF; length: 13; size: .; D: .; J: TRBJ1-1; V: TRBV7-3
DNA: TGTGCCAGTAGTATAGCACAGTACAATGAGCAGTTCTTC; CDR3: CASSIAQYNEQFF; length: 13; size: once; D: .; J: TRBJ2-1; V: TRBV19
DNA: TGTGCCAGCAAGCGGACAGGGATAGGTGGCTACACCTTC; CDR3: CASKRTGIGGYTF; length: 13; size: .; D: TRBD1; J: TRBJ1-2; V: TRBV7-2
DNA: TGTGCCAGCAGCTTGCGGCAGGGGAACACCGGGGAGCTGTTTTTT; CDR3: CASSLRQGNTGELFF; length: 15; size: .; D: .; J: TRBJ2-2; V: TRBV5-4
DNA: TGTGCCAGCAGCCTACAGGGCTTTACTGAAGCTTTCTTT; CDR3: CASSLQGFTEAFF; length: 13; size: .; D: .; J: TRBJ1-1; V: TRBV7-9
DNA: TGTGCCAGCAGCCCTCTTTTGGAGGAGATCTATGGCTACACCTTC; CDR3: CASSPLLEEIYGYTF; length: 15; size: .; D: .; J: TRBJ1-2; V: TRBV5-6
DNA: TGTGCCAGCAGTACCGGGACAGGCTACGAGCAGTACTTC; CDR3: CASSTGTGYEQYF; length: 13; size: .; D: TRBD1; J: TRBJ2-7; V: TRBV6-2/TRBV6-3
DNA: TGTGCCAGCAGCCCGAATAGGAGGGTATTAGCTGGAAACACCATATATTTT; CDR3: CASSPNRRVLAGNTIYF; length: 17; size: .; D: .; J: TRBJ1-3; V: TRBV7-9
DNA: TGTGCCAGCACGACAGGCAATCAGCCCCAGCATTTT; CDR3: CASTTGNQPQHF; length: 12; size: .; D: .; J: TRBJ1-5; V: TRBV2
DNA: TGTGCCAGCAGTTCGACAGGGGATAGCACAGATACGCAGTATTTT; CDR3: CASSSTGDSTDTQYF; length: 15; size: .; D: TRBD1; J: TRBJ2-3; V: TRBV27
DNA: TGTGCCTGGAGTGTTCCAACAGGGGCTGGAAACACCATATATTTT; CDR3: CAWSVPTGAGNTIYF; length: 15; size: .; D: TRBD1; J: TRBJ1-3; V: TRBV30
DNA: TGTGCCAGCAGCTTAAGTAAAGCAGAGACCCAGTACTTC; CDR3: CASSLSKAETQYF; length: 13; size: .; D: .; J: TRBJ2-5; V: TRBV7-8
DNA: TGTGCCAGCAGCTTAAGCGGGCTAGACAGGCGATACAATGAGCAGTTCTTC; CDR3: CASSLSGLDRRYNEQFF; length: 17; size: .; D: .; J: TRBJ2-1; V: TRBV7-3
DNA: TGCGCCAGCAGCTCGTCAGGATTCACTAATGAAAAACTGTTTTTT; CDR3: CASSSSGFTNEKLFF; length: 15; size: .; D: .; J: TRBJ1-4; V: TRBV5-1
DNA: TGCAGTGCTAGTGGTAATGGCTACACCTTC; CDR3: CSASGNGYTF; length: 10; size: .; D: .; J: TRBJ1-2; V: TRBV20-1
DNA: TGCGCCAGCACCATCCTAGGGGACGGGGGGATCACAGATACGCAGTATTTT; CDR3: CASTILGDGGITDTQYF; length: 17; size: .; D: TRBD2; J: TRBJ2-3; V: TRBV5-1
DNA: TGTGCCAGTAGCCTAGGGACAACATCTTCTTTGGGCGAAAAACTGTTTTTT; CDR3: CASSLGTTSSLGEKLFF; length: 17; size: once; D: .; J: TRBJ1-4; V: TRBV19
DNA: TGTGCCAGCAGCTCCCAGGGGATCCACTATGGCTACACCTTC; CDR3: CASSSQGIHYGYTF; length: 14; size: .; D: .; J: TRBJ1-2; V: TRBV7-2
DNA: TGCGCCAGCAGCTTGGCCCCAGGTTGTCGGTACTTC; CDR3: CASSLAPGCRYF; length: 12; size: .; D: .; J: TRBJ2-7; V: TRBV5-1
DNA: TGTGCCAGCAGCCGCAGGGGAGCGGGGGGGCCCCAAGAGACCCAGTACTTC; CDR3: CASSRRGAGGPQETQYF; length: 17; size: once; D: TRBD2; J: TRBJ2-5; V: TRBV7-2
DNA: TGTGCCTGGAGTGGGGCCAACTCTGGAAACACCATATATTTT; CDR3: CAWSGANSGNTIYF; length: 14; size: .; D: .; J: TRBJ1-3; V: TRBV30
DNA: TGTGCCAGCAGCCCCCGTGGGAGGGGGGACACCGGGGAGCTGTTTTTT; CDR3: CASSPRGRGDTGELFF; length: 16; size: .; D: .; J: TRBJ2-2; V: TRBV7-3
DNA: TGTGCCAGCTCACCCAAACAGAACTATGGCTACACCTTC; CDR3: CASSPKQNYGYTF; length: 13; size: .; D: .; J: TRBJ1-2; V: TRBV18
DNA: TGCAGTGCTAGTCCCACAGATAGCAATCAGCCCCAGCATTTT; CDR3: CSASPTDSNQPQHF; length: 14; size: .; D: .; J: TRBJ1-5; V: TRBV20-1
DNA: TGCGCCAGCAGCTTGGCGGAGGGGGCCCGGGGCTACACCTTC; CDR3: CASSLAEGARGYTF; length: 14; size: .; D: TRBD1; J: TRBJ1-2; V: TRBV5-1
DNA: TGTGCCAGTAGGCGGGGATCCTACAATGAGCAGTTCTTC; CDR3: CASRRGSYNEQFF; length: 13; size: .; D: .; J: TRBJ2-1; V: TRBV19
DNA: TGTGCCAGCAGCCAGATAGGAACCGGGACAGGGTTGTTTTTT; CDR3: CASSQIGTGTGLFF; length: 14; size: .; D: TRBD1; J: TRBJ1-4; V: TRBV3-1/TRBV3-2
DNA: TGTGCCAGCAGTCAACTAACAGGGGCTGGGGCCAACGTCCTGACTTTC; CDR3: CASSQLTGAGANVLTF; length: 16; size: .; D: TRBD1; J: TRBJ2-6; V: TRBV6-2/TRBV6-3
DNA: TGTGCCAGCAGCATAAACAGGGGTCACTATGGCTACACCTTC; CDR3: CASSINRGHYGYTF; length: 14; size: .; D: TRBD1; J: TRBJ1-2; V: TRBV7-2
DNA: TGTGCCAGCAGTGAAGAAGGGCAGGGTTGGGCTGAAGCTTTCTTT; CDR3: CASSEEGQGWAEAFF; length: 15; size: .; D: .; J: TRBJ1-1; V: TRBV2
DNA: TGCGCCAGCACCCCTGAGACAGGCAATTTCTATGGCTACACCTTC; CDR3: CASTPETGNFYGYTF; length: 15; size: .; D: .; J: TRBJ1-2; V: TRBV5-1
DNA: TGTGCCAGCAGCCCTTTCCGGGACAACTCTGGAAACACCATATATTTT; CDR3: CASSPFRDNSGNTIYF; length: 16; size: once; D: .; J: TRBJ1-3; V: TRBV7-2
DNA: TGCGCCACCCAACAGGGCTTGGGCACTGAAGCTTTCTTT; CDR3: CATQQGLGTEAFF; length: 13; size: .; D: .; J: TRBJ1-1; V: TRBV5-1
DNA: TGTGCCAGCAGCCCAAGGCTCGGAGACACTGAAGCTTTCTTT; CDR3: CASSPRLGDTEAFF; length: 14; size: few; D: .; J: TRBJ1-1; V: TRBV7-9
DNA: TGTGCCAGTAGTAGCGGGGGGGAGACAGATACGCAGTATTTT; CDR3: CASSSGGETDTQYF; length: 14; size: once; D: TRBD2; J: TRBJ2-3; V: TRBV19
DNA: TGTGCCAGCAGCTTGGACAGCAAGAGGACTGAAGCTTTCTTT; CDR3: CASSLDSKRTEAFF; length: 14; size: once; D: .; J: TRBJ1-1; V: TRBV9
DNA: TGCGCCAGCAGCTTGGTACAGGGAGAACAAGAGACCCAGTACTTC; CDR3: CASSLVQGEQETQYF; length: 15; size: .; D: .; J: TRBJ2-5; V: TRBV5-1
DNA: TGCGCCAGCAGCCAAGCACAGGGTAAGGGTTTTACTGAAGCTTTCTTT; CDR3: CASSQAQGKGFTEAFF; length: 16; size: .; D: .; J: TRBJ1-1; V: TRBV4-3
DNA: TGTGCCAGCAGTTTACAACTAGCGGGACACAATGAGCAGTTCTTC; CDR3: CASSLQLAGHNEQFF; length: 15; size: .; D: TRBD2; J: TRBJ2-1; V: TRBV27
DNA: TGTGCAAGTCGCTGGCGGAACTATGGCTACACCTTC; CDR3: CASRWRNYGYTF; length: 12; size: .; D: .; J: TRBJ1-2; V: TRBV12-2
DNA: TGTGCCAGCAGCTTGAGGGGTTTCTCTAACTATGGCTACACCTTC; CDR3: CASSLRGFSNYGYTF; length: 15; size: .; D: .; J: TRBJ1-2; V: TRBV5-8
DNA: TGTGCCATCAGTGAGAGACAGGGGTCTGAAGCTTTCTTT; CDR3: CAISERQGSEAFF; length: 13; size: .; D: TRBD1; J: TRBJ1-1; V: TRBV10-3
DNA: TGTGCCATCAGCCGGACAGGGGGTGGAAACACCATATATTTT; CDR3: CAISRTGGGNTIYF; length: 14; size: .; D: TRBD1; J: TRBJ1-3; V: TRBV10-3